Each of the 21 T cell receptor beta chains below was sequenced from the same sample in a study of blood T cell repertoires in COVID-19 (dated by TCRdb to the early 2020s). The method behind the library was the immunoSEQ multiplex PCR assay. TCRdb's version of the immuneACCESS table is confined to in-frame rearrangements and falls short of the full clone set. An unresolved V gene accounts for under half of the shortfall where checked; the remainder is of unknown origin. Across this sample there are 360,000 or so clones, with roughly four fifths seen only once. Approximately 5.4% of the sample lies in the top ten. The sample consisted of PBMCs or T cells enriched from blood (not recorded which). These receptors were obtained from a woman aged 45-65 years who had recovered from COVID-19.

This clone was found once. The chain joins TRBV7-2 to TRBJ1-5, with D possibly matching TRBD1 (5 bases). Germline-derived CDR1 and CDR2 are SGHTA and FQGNSA. Between the trimmed V and J ends, which lost 4 bases and 3 bases, there was a span of 10 bases. This CDR3 is 14 amino acids long. The CDR3 region is CASSSSGNNQPQHF. The CDR3 nucleotides are TGTGCCAGCAGCTCCTCAGGGAACAATCAGCCCCAGCATTTT.

The chain uses TRBV6-1 and TRBJ1-2; a weak D match, TRBD1 (6 bases). The germline V gene has CDR1 MNHNS and CDR2 SASEGT. V lost 0 bases, J lost 4 bases, and 9 bases lay in between. CDR3 size: 14 residues. This CDR3 reads CASSEAQGSYGYTF. The CDR3, as DNA: TGTGCCAGCAGTGAAGCTCAGGGGAGCTATGGCTACACCTTC.

V usage is TRBV27 and J usage is TRBJ2-3; D perhaps matches TRBD2 (6 bases). The CDR3 is made up of 15 amino acids. V lost 6 bases, J lost 2 bases, and 15 bases lay in between. In germline, CDR1 is MNHEY, CDR2 SMNVEV (reference sequence). The chain's CDR3 is CASRAHSGTTDTQYF. CDR3 nucleotide sequence: TGTGCCAGCAGAGCGCATAGCGGTACCACAGATACGCAGTATTTT.

The gene calls are TRBV19 and TRBJ2-1, with 10 nucleotides matching TRBD2. V gave up 4 bases and J gave up 7 bases; unmatched junction bases: 7. CDR3 size: 15 residues. Germline V gives CDR1 LNHDA, CDR2 SQIVND (reference sequence). As DNA, the CDR3 is TGTGCCAGTAGTACGTTAGCGGGGGGTTCAAATGAGCAGTTCTTC. Its translation: CASSTLAGGSNEQFF.

The genes are TRBV28 and TRBJ2-7, with D perhaps matching TRBD1 (8 bases). CDR1 and CDR2 (germline): MDHEN, SYDVKM. This CDR3 comprises 12 residues. Trimming pared 6 bases from V and 9 bases from J, leaving 15 bases between. The CDR3 sequence: CASRSTGGGQYF. CDR3 DNA sequence: TGTGCCAGCAGAAGCACAGGGGGGGGGCAGTACTTC.

This clone was counted between two and nine times. This chain connects TRBV2 to TRBJ2-7; 8 nucleotides agree with TRBD1. Looked up from germline, CDR1 is SNHLY and CDR2 is FYNNEI. The V and J ends lost 6 bases and 6 bases, in that order; junction bases with no gene match: 10. There are 14 residues in the CDR3. The CDR3 DNA sequence: TGTGCCAGCAGCGACAGGACAGGGTATCCCGAGCAGTACTTC. It specifies CASSDRTGYPEQYF. The whole variable domain, remainder taken from reference TRBV2 and TRBJ2-7, is EPEVTQTPSHQVTQMGQEVILRCVPISNHLYFYWYRQILGQKVEFLVSFYNNEISEKSEIFDDQFSVERPDGSNFTLKIRSTKLEDSAMYFCASSDRTGYPEQYFGPGTRLTVT.

The genes are TRBV5-6 and TRBJ1-6; D possibly corresponds to TRBD1 (6 bases). The V end lost 1 base, the J end lost 10 bases, and 9 bases lay between the germline ends. Germline lookup yields CDR1 SGHDT and CDR2 YYEEEE. The CDR3 is made up of 13 amino acids. CDR3 DNA: TGTGCCAGCAGCTTGTGGGGGCAATCACCCCTCCACTTT. This gives the protein CASSLWGQSPLHF.

This chain uses TRBV7-8 with TRBJ1-1, with D uncertain. Per germline, CDR1 SGHVS and CDR2 FQNEAQ. The CDR3 loop spans 14 amino acids. The V gene lost 1 base and the J gene lost 0 bases, with 6 bases spanning the gap. The CDR3 DNA follows: TGTGCCAGCAGCTTAGACATTTTGAACACTGAAGCTTTCTTT. Protein product: CASSLDILNTEAFF.

CDR3 residues: CASSAVGISGSVQSYNEQFF. As DNA, the CDR3 is TGTGCCAGCAGCGCCGTAGGTATTAGCGGGAGCGTTCAGAGTTACAATGAGCAGTTCTTC. The genes are TRBV9 and TRBJ2-1; 9 positions match TRBD2. V shed 3 bases and J 4 bases; nucleotides not matched to a gene: 20. Germline V gene data show CDR1 as SGDLS and CDR2 as YYNGEE. CDR3 length: 20 residues.

CDR3 loop: CASSFGASRSEQYF. In DNA form, the CDR3 reads TGTGCCAGCAGCTTTGGGGCTAGTCGGAGCGAGCAGTACTTC. V gene TRBV11-1 combines with J gene TRBJ2-7, with D possibly being TRBD1 (5 bases). V was clipped by 3 bases and J by 6 bases, with 15 bases between them. The germline V gene has CDR1 SGHAT and CDR2 FQDESV (reference sequence). The CDR3 loop spans 14 amino acids.

The chain links TRBV11-2 to TRBJ1-2, with D uncertain. Trimming took off 4 bases at V and 5 bases at J, with 8 bases between the two ends. This CDR3 region has 12 residues. Germline-derived CDR1 and CDR2 are SGHAT and FQNNGV. The CDR3 reads CASSSERYGYTF. The CDR3 DNA sequence: TGTGCCAGCAGCTCGGAGCGGTATGGCTACACCTTC.

This clone has a single count. This chain links TRBV29-1 with TRBJ2-1; 8 nucleotides align to TRBD2. Unmatched junction bases numbered 13, after V lost 7 bases and J lost 8 bases. The CDR3 extends over 14 amino acids. In germline, CDR1 is SQVTM, CDR2 ANQGSEA. CDR3 in amino acids: CSGKTGGGGDEQFF. DNA for the CDR3: TGCAGCGGAAAGACCGGGGGGGGCGGCGATGAGCAGTTCTTC.

The sample holds a few counts of this clone. The chain has TRBV5-1 and TRBJ1-1, with 10 bases identical to TRBD1. Trimming removed 5 bases from V and 5 bases from J; junction bases left unmatched: 3. The CDR3 length is 13 residues. The V gene's germline CDR1 is SGHRS and CDR2 YFSETQ. CDR3 protein: CASRGTGVTEAFF. CDR3 sequence (DNA): TGCGCCAGCAGAGGGACAGGGGTAACTGAAGCTTTCTTT.

Note on this clone: The same CDR3 can be traced to other DNA sequences in this sample. The chain couples TRBV5-1 to TRBJ2-7, with 11 nucleotides matching TRBD1. This CDR3 is 14 amino acids long. Germline trimming cut 4 bases from V and 4 bases from J; bases unmatched to any gene: 4. Germline loops: CDR1 SGHRS, CDR2 YFSETQ. The CDR3 region is CASSPDRGLYEQYF. Written as DNA, the CDR3 is TGCGCCAGCAGCCCGGACAGGGGGCTGTACGAGCAGTACTTC.

This clone was seen a handful of times. The rearrangement joins TRBV19 to TRBJ1-2; TRBD1 aligns across 8 bases. V was pared by 4 bases and J by 4 bases, with 5 bases of the junction left unmatched. Per the germline V gene, CDR1 is LNHDA and CDR2 is SQIVND (reference sequence). The length of the CDR3 is 14 residues. The CDR3 nucleotides read TGTGCCAGTAGTACAGGACAGGGCGGCTATGGCTACACCTTC. Translating it yields CASSTGQGGYGYTF.

The chain combines TRBV11-2 with TRBJ2-5, with TRBD2 as a possible D gene (5 bases). Germline assignment: CDR1 SGHAT and CDR2 FQNNGV. This CDR3 is built from 14 residues. Trimming removed 5 bases from V and 3 bases from J, with 13 bases in between. The CDR3 spells CASSRSGREETQYF. The CDR3 DNA reads as TGTGCCAGCAGCCGGAGTGGGCGGGAAGAGACCCAGTACTTC.

The chain recombines TRBV18 with TRBJ1-1, with 7 bases matching TRBD1. The junction had 6 bases not matched to a gene; V was cut back by 4 bases and J by 1 base. There are 15 residues in the CDR3. From germline, CDR1 is KGHSH and CDR2 LQKENI. CDR3 in amino acids: CASSQKTGANTEAFF. DNA of the CDR3: TGTGCCAGCTCACAAAAAACAGGGGCGAACACTGAAGCTTTCTTT.

This clone has more than one count but fewer than ten. The rearrangement uses TRBV30 and TRBJ1-1; a weak D match, TRBD1 (5 bases). The V end lost 3 bases, the J end lost 5 bases, and 13 bases lay between the germline ends. The CDR3 totals 13 residues. CDR1 and CDR2 from the germline V gene are GTSNPN and SVGIG (reference sequence). CDR3 DNA: TGTGCCTGGAGGGTGGGCGCAGGGACTGAAGCTTTCTTT. Translation gives CAWRVGAGTEAFF.

The gene calls are TRBV4-2 and TRBJ1-4; 8 positions match TRBD1. The V gene's germline CDR1 is LGHNA and CDR2 YNFKEQ. The CDR3 has 14 amino acids. V shed 4 bases and J 12 bases; nucleotides not matched to a gene: 10. Here the CDR3 reads CASSPLDRGEELFF. CDR3 in DNA: TGTGCCAGCAGCCCCCTCGACAGGGGTGAGGAACTGTTTTTT.

The chain has TRBV30 and TRBJ1-6; D not certain. V gave up 4 bases and J gave up 6 bases, with 13 bases separating them. Germline CDR1 reads GTSNPN; CDR2 reads SVGIG (reference sequence). This CDR3 spans 14 amino acids. The CDR3 coding sequence is TGTGCCTGGAACTTTGAGGGATTTAATTCACCCCTCCACTTT. Protein product: CAWNFEGFNSPLHF. The full variable domain, completed using reference TRBV30 and TRBJ1-6, is SQTIHQWPATLVQPVGSPLSLECTVEGTSNPNLYWYRQAAGRGLQLLFYSVGIGQISSEVPQNLSASRPQDRQFILSSKKLLLSDSGFYLCAWNFEGFNSPLHFGNGTRLTVT.

V is TRBV5-1 and J is TRBJ1-4, with TRBD1 identical over 8 bases. CDR1 and CDR2 (germline): SGHRS, YFSETQ. V shed 4 bases and J 5 bases; nucleotides not matched to a gene: 4. The CDR3 totals 14 residues. The CDR3 DNA sequence: TGCGCCAGCAGCACGGGACAGGAGAATGAAAAACTGTTTTTT. The encoded protein is CASSTGQENEKLFF.